This TCR beta chain derives from a study of cytomegalovirus exposure and HLA in healthy donors. PCR involved 60 Vbeta and 13 Jbeta primers. Only in-frame clones appear in the TCRdb table, and some are missing; sequencing was by immunoSEQ multiplex PCR. This sample has about 100,000 clones, with 50% to 70% found just once. Germline lookup yields CDR1 MNHNS and CDR2 SASEGT. The CDR3 runs 15 residues. V shed 6 bases and J 8 bases; nucleotides not matched to a gene: 13. The chain uses TRBV6-1 and TRBJ2-3; TRBD1 aligns across 8 bases. Sample: PBMCs. This receptor was obtained from a man aged 25-45 years in good health and CMV-seropositive. CDR3 DNA: TGTGCCAGCAGAAACCTTGGGACAGGTGGGGGTACGCAGTATTTT. Translation: CASRNLGTGGGTQYF.